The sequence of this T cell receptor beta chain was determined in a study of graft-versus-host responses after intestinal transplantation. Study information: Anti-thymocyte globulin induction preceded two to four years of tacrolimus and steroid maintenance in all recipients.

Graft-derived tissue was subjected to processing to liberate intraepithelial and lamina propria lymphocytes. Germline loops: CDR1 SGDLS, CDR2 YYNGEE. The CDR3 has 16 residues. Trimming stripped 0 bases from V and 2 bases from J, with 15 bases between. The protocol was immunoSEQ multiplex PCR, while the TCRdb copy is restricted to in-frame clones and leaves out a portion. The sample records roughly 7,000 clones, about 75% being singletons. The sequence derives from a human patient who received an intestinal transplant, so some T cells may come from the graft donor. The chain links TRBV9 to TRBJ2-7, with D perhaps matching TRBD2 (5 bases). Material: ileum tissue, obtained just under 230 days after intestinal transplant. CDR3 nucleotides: TGTGCCAGCAGCGTAGGGACGGGGTCCCAAGCCTACGAGCAGTACTTC. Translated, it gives CASSVGTGSQAYEQYF.